What follows is one T cell receptor (beta chain) and its context. The sample comes from a study of blood T cell repertoires in COVID-19. Turning to the study itself: PBMCs, B-cell-depleted T cells, or T cells were the source of the cDNA or gDNA that made up the material.

How the authors handled the data: Counts of nucleated cells, estimated from reference gene primer amplification, were obtained. The data were produced by immunoSEQ multiplex PCR, yet TCRdb's version contains in-frame clones alone and is incomplete. The DNA gave D and trimming, while V, J and clone size come from that table. This sample has around 230,000 clones; roughly 87% occur once, and the top ten carry roughly 7%. CDR3 length: 15 residues. The trim removed 5 bases at V and 6 bases at J, leaving 4 bases unmatched. Per germline, CDR1 MNHNY and CDR2 SVGAGI (reference sequence). V usage is TRBV6-6 and J usage is TRBJ2-1; 13 bases line up with TRBD2. The sequencing input was peripheral blood. The receptor's source is a man aged 55 to 69 who had recovered from COVID-19. The CDR3 is CASSPTSGGANEQFF. DNA of the CDR3: TGTGCCAGCAGTCCCACTAGCGGGGGGGCCAATGAGCAGTTCTTC.